This T cell receptor (beta chain) derives from a study of blood T cell repertoires in COVID-19. The wider study: Collection of acute and convalescent COVID-19 samples took place in the United States, Italy and Spain.

This clone was picked up one time. This CDR3 is 15 amino acids long. Per the germline V gene, CDR1 is MDHEN and CDR2 is SYDVKM. V was pared by 5 bases and J by 2 bases, with 13 bases between. How the authors handled the data: Amplification of reference gene primers was used by the study to estimate nucleated cell counts. Profiled with immunoSEQ multiplex PCR; TCRdb holds only in-frame clones, not every one. The D gene and trimming were derived from the DNA, and the V and J assignments and clone size from that table. The sample holds roughly 190,000 clones, roughly 82% seen once. Seattle participants joined during active infection and were tracked over time.

This clonotype was obtained from a woman aged 60-75 years with COVID-19, enrolled during active disease. The V gene is TRBV28, the J gene TRBJ1-5; TRBD1 is a possible D gene (5 bases). Sequenced material: peripheral blood. The CDR3 region is CASSTSTEGNQPQHF. In DNA, the CDR3 is TGTGCCAGCAGTACCTCGACAGAAGGCAATCAGCCCCAGCATTTT.